These T cell receptor beta chains were read from a single sample in a study of cytomegalovirus exposure and HLA in healthy donors. Sequencing used immunoSEQ multiplex PCR; TCRdb keeps in-frame clones, though not all of them. This table has 160,000 or so clones, about four fifths appearing once. The specimen was PBMCs. The source is a male donor in good health and CMV-seropositive. The CDR3 runs from the conserved cysteine through the conserved F or W. D genes are given only for firm matches. Rows give clone size only sometimes, using once, few, many, or a class for an expanded clone.

>NA|TRBJ2-5|TRBV5-1|once
TGCGCCAGCAGCTTGGATTTGTCGGAGACCCAGTACTTC
CASSLDLSETQYF
>TRBD1|TRBJ2-5|TRBV27|NA
TGTGCCAGCAGTTTTAGACAGGGAAAGGAGACCCAGTACTTC
CASSFRQGKETQYF
>NA|TRBJ1-3|TRBV19|NA
TGTGCCAGTAGAGGGCAGGGTGGAAACACCATATATTTT
CASRGQGGNTIYF
>TRBD1|TRBJ2-7|TRBV5-1|NA
TGCGCCAGCAGCCCTGGACCGGGACAGGGTATCTACGAGCAGTACTTC
CASSPGPGQGIYEQYF
>NA|TRBJ1-1|TRBV7-2|NA
TGTGCCAGCAGCTTATTCCAGGGGAACACTGAAGCTTTCTTT
CASSLFQGNTEAFF
>NA|TRBJ2-6|TRBV2|NA
TGTGCCAGCGGAAGCTCTGGGGCCAACGGCCTGACTTTC
CASGSSGANGLTF
>TRBD1|TRBJ1-1|TRBV6-5|once
TGTGCCAGCAGTTACCAGGACAGGGGTAACGCTGAAGCTTTCTTT
CASSYQDRGNAEAFF
>NA|TRBJ1-3|TRBV5-6|NA
TGTGCCAGCAGCCCATCCGGATACGGGGACACCATATATTTT
CASSPSGYGDTIYF
>TRBD2|TRBJ2-7|TRBV10-1|NA
TGCGCCAGCAGTGACAGGCCGGGACTATCCTACGAGCAGTACTTC
CASSDRPGLSYEQYF
>NA|TRBJ2-3|TRBV2|NA
TGTGCCAGCAGTTTAGAAGATACGCAGTATTTT
CASSLEDTQYF
>NA|TRBJ1-1|TRBV5-6|once
TGTGCCAGCTTAATCACCGGCCGGAGCACTGAAGCTTTCTTT
CASLITGRSTEAFF
>NA|TRBJ2-1|TRBV2|NA
TGTGCCAGCAACCCCGGGACAAACAATGAGCAGTTCTTC
CASNPGTNNEQFF
>NA|TRBJ2-7|TRBV30|NA
TGTGCCTGGACAAGGACACTGAGCTCCTACGAGCAGTACTTC
CAWTRTLSSYEQYF
>NA|TRBJ1-2|TRBV30|NA
TGTGCCTGGAGTGCCCGCGGGACCGCAGGCGGCTACACCTTC
CAWSARGTAGGYTF
>NA|TRBJ1-2|TRBV28|once
TGTGCCAGCAGTTTATGGTCCCCAGGGCGAAAAAACTATGGCTACACCTTC
CASSLWSPGRKNYGYTF
>NA|TRBJ2-7|TRBV5-4|NA
TGTGCCAGCAGCTTGGTCGGTTCCTACGAGCAGTACTTC
CASSLVGSYEQYF
>TRBD1|TRBJ1-2|TRBV7-8|once
TGTGCCAGCAGCCAAAGACAGGGATCGTACACCTTC
CASSQRQGSYTF
>NA|TRBJ1-2|TRBV25-1|few
TGTGCCAGCAGGCCCAGGGGTCCAAACTATGGCTACACCTTC
CASRPRGPNYGYTF
>TRBD1|TRBJ1-2|TRBV28|NA
TGTGCCAGCAGTGGGGCGACAGGGGGCTCGACGATCAATGGCTACACCTTC
CASSGATGGSTINGYTF
>TRBD1|TRBJ1-1|TRBV5-1|NA
TGCGCCAGCAGCTTAACAGGGGGCGTCGGCACTGAAGCTTTCTTT
CASSLTGGVGTEAFF
>NA|TRBJ1-2|TRBV19|NA
TGTGCCAGTAGTAAGGGGGACACTAACTATGGCTACACCTTC
CASSKGDTNYGYTF
>TRBD2|TRBJ2-2|TRBV27|few
TGTGCCAGCAGTTTGACTAGCGGGAGTGGCGGGGAGCTGTTTTTT
CASSLTSGSGGELFF
>TRBD2|TRBJ2-3|TRBV9|NA
TGTGCCAGCAGCGTAGCCGGGCGGGGGGGCCTGGGAACAGATACGCAGTATTTT
CASSVAGRGGLGTDTQYF
>NA|TRBJ2-5|TRBV9|NA
TGTGCCAGCAGCGGCAGGGAAGAGACCCAGTACTTC
CASSGREETQYF
>NA|TRBJ1-1|TRBV18|NA
TGTGCCAGCTCACTCCGTGACACTGAAGCTTTCTTT
CASSLRDTEAFF
>TRBD2|TRBJ2-1|TRBV10-1|NA
TGCGCCAGCAGTGTCCAGCGGGGGAACACAATGGGTGAGCAGTTCTTC
CASSVQRGNTMGEQFF
>NA|TRBJ2-2|TRBV15|NA
TGTGCCACCAGCAGAGTCGGGTTTAACACCGGGGAGCTGTTTTTT
CATSRVGFNTGELFF
>TRBD2|TRBJ2-3|TRBV14|NA
TGTGCCAGCAGCCACCTAACTAGCGGGGGCACAGATACGCAGTATTTT
CASSHLTSGGTDTQYF
>NA|TRBJ2-5|TRBV5-4|NA
TGTGCCAGCAGCGTCCAAGGGGGTCAAGAGACCCAGTACTTC
CASSVQGGQETQYF
>NA|TRBJ1-2|TRBV25-1|few
TGTGCCAGCAGTGAATATACAGGTTACCTTCCGGGCTACACCTTC
CASSEYTGYLPGYTF
>NA|TRBJ2-7|TRBV7-5|NA
TGTGTCAGAAGCCGAACTCAGGTTAGCGGGGGCTACGAGCAGTACTTC
CVRSRTQVSGGYEQYF
>TRBD1|TRBJ1-2|TRBV5-1|NA
TGCGCCAGCAGCGTTGGGACAGGGATCTATGGCTACACCTTC
CASSVGTGIYGYTF
>NA|TRBJ1-1|TRBV27|NA
TGTGCCAGCAGTTTAAGGGAGGCTCAGACTGAAGCTTTCTTT
CASSLREAQTEAFF
>NA|TRBJ2-4|TRBV14|NA
TGTGCCAGCAGCCAAGCGGGAAGGCCCGGGGACATTCAGTACTTC
CASSQAGRPGDIQYF
>NA|TRBJ2-6|TRBV6-1|NA
TGTGCCAGCAGTCAAGACTGGGACTCTGGGGCCAACGGCCTGACTTTC
CASSQDWDSGANGLTF
>NA|TRBJ1-5|TRBV19|NA
TGTGCCAGTAGTATCGCTGTTCGGAGGGACAATCAGCCCCAGCATTTT
CASSIAVRRDNQPQHF
>NA|TRBJ1-6|TRBV6-5|NA
TGTGCCAGCAGTTACGCGCCTGAGGGCTCCACCCTCCACTTT
CASSYAPEGSTLHF
>TRBD2|TRBJ2-2|TRBV27|NA
TGTGCCAGCAGTTTATCGAATCTAGCGGGAGGGGGAACCGGGGAGCTGTTTTTT
CASSLSNLAGGGTGELFF
>TRBD2|TRBJ2-7|TRBV7-2|NA
TGTGCCAGTGGTGGTTACGGGACTAGCGTATCCGAGCAGTACTTC
CASGGYGTSVSEQYF
>NA|TRBJ1-5|TRBV6-6|NA
TGTGCCAGCAGTTACTCAGGAGGGGCGCAGCCCCAGCATTTT
CASSYSGGAQPQHF
>TRBD2|TRBJ2-1|TRBV28|NA
TGTGCCAGCAGTTCACCAGCGGGAGCCTACAATGAGCAGTTCTTC
CASSSPAGAYNEQFF
>TRBD1|TRBJ1-5|TRBV6-6|once
TGTGCCAGCAGTCCGACAGGGGTGGGCTCCGATCAGCCCCAGCATTTT
CASSPTGVGSDQPQHF
>NA|TRBJ2-1|TRBV9|NA
TGTGCCAGCAGCGTAGGCGCGGACTTCTCCTACAATGAGCAGTTCTTC
CASSVGADFSYNEQFF
>TRBD2|TRBJ2-1|TRBV7-9|NA
TGTGCCAGCAGCTTATTGGGACTAGCGGAATACAATGAGCAGTTCTTC
CASSLLGLAEYNEQFF
>TRBD1|TRBJ1-1|TRBV7-6|many
TGTGCCAGCAGCTTAACGACAGGGGACACTGAAGCTTTCTTT
CASSLTTGDTEAFF
>NA|TRBJ2-7|TRBV2|NA
TGTGCCAGCAGTGGACCCCAGTGGGCTTTC
CASSGPQWAF
>NA|TRBJ1-2|TRBV10-3|once
TGTGCCATCAGTGAAAAACAGGAATCGGTTGGCTACACCTTC
CAISEKQESVGYTF
>TRBD2|TRBJ2-2|TRBV30|NA
TGTGCCTGGACCAGGGAGGGCGCCGGGGAGCTGTTTTTT
CAWTREGAGELFF
>NA|TRBJ2-5|TRBV4-3|NA
TGCGCCAGCAGCCAAGTACAGGGCGGCAGGGAGACCCAGTACTTC
CASSQVQGGRETQYF
>NA|TRBJ1-2|TRBV28|NA
TGTGCCAGCAGCTGGGCACAAAGTAACTATGGCTACACCTTC
CASSWAQSNYGYTF
>TRBD1|TRBJ1-5|TRBV19|NA
TGTGCCAGTAGTGCACCGGGACAGGGGGCCGGTCAGCCCCAGCATTTT
CASSAPGQGAGQPQHF
>NA|TRBJ2-2|TRBV11-2|NA
TGTGCCAGCAGCTTAGGGGGCCGCACCGGGGAGCTGTTTTTT
CASSLGGRTGELFF
>NA|TRBJ1-4|TRBV18|NA
TGTGCCAGCTGCGACTTTGCAACTAATGAAAAACTGTTTTTT
CASCDFATNEKLFF
>NA|TRBJ2-5|TRBV9|once
TGTGCCAGCAGCGCGGGGACTTCAGAGACCCAGTACTTC
CASSAGTSETQYF
>NA|TRBJ1-6|TRBV15|NA
TGTGCCACTGCCATGGGGAGGAATAATTCACCCCTCCACTTT
CATAMGRNNSPLHF
>TRBD1|TRBJ2-3|TRBV19|NA
TGTGCCAGTAGTTTCCAGGGACAGCTGCTGAATACGCAGTATTTT
CASSFQGQLLNTQYF
>NA|TRBJ2-7|TRBV18|NA
TGTGCCAGCTCACCTTCGGGGAACGAGCAGTACTTC
CASSPSGNEQYF